These 4 T cell receptor beta chains were sequenced from one sample in a study of shared clonotypes between healthy human individuals. Sequencing was performed with immunoSEQ multiplex PCR; in TCRdb, only in-frame clones are kept and a portion is missing. The data hold some 630,000 clones, with roughly 78% observed a single time. Sample: memory CD4+ T cells sorted from blood. Subset: CD45RA-negative fraction. The source of these receptors is a woman under 40 in good health.

This sequence joins TRBV28 and TRBJ1-5; 7 nucleotides line up with TRBD1. The ends lost 6 bases at V and 5 bases at J; junction bases unmatched: 4. Germline assignment: CDR1 MDHEN and CDR2 SYDVKM. This CDR3 contains 13 residues. The CDR3 nucleotides are TGTGCCAGCAGACGGACAGGTGATCAGCCCCAGCATTTT. Encoded protein: CASRRTGDQPQHF.

J is TRBJ1-3 and V is TRBV19, with no clear D. The end of the DNA fits TRBJ2-2 better, so the J call may be wrong. CDR1 is LNHDA, CDR2 SQIVND, per germline (reference sequence). The CDR3 is 15 residues long. The CDR3 nucleotides are TGTGCCAGTAGTATTAGTGGGACGAACACCGGGGAGCTGTTTTTT. Its translation: CASSISGTNTGELFF.

The chain couples TRBV7-6 to TRBJ2-1; TRBD2 might be the D (5 bases). Germline V gene data show CDR1 as SGHVS and CDR2 as FNYEAQ. The CDR3 is 16 residues long. V was cut by 6 bases and J by 0 bases, with 15 bases left in between. CDR3 region: CASSPITGSSYNEQFF. CDR3 bases: TGTGCCAGCAGTCCGATCACGGGGAGCTCCTACAATGAGCAGTTCTTC.

V and J are TRBV6-5 and TRBJ2-2, with D perhaps TRBD1 (6 bases). The length of the CDR3 is 14 residues. The germline gives CDR1 MNHEY, CDR2 SVGAGI. Trimming took 7 bases from V and 4 from J, leaving 13 bases between them. The CDR3 loop reads CASNPLQGTGELFF. CDR3 coding DNA: TGTGCCAGCAACCCACTACAGGGCACCGGGGAGCTGTTTTTT.